The rows below give T cell receptor beta chains drawn from one sample of a study of cytomegalovirus exposure and HLA in healthy donors. Assay used: immunoSEQ multiplex PCR; TCRdb lists only in-frame clones, some missing. Of 100,000 or so clones in the sample, 74% were seen once. Sample: PBMCs. These receptor sequences come from a man aged 45-60 years in good health and CMV-seropositive. CDR3s include the opening cysteine and the closing phenylalanine or tryptophan. D genes are given only for firm matches. Some rows have no size entry. The others give once, few or many, or a class for an expanded clone.

d_call j_call v_call clone_size cdr3_aa cdr3_nt
TRBD1 TRBJ1-4 TRBV2 - CASTLDRVGEKLFF TGTGCCAGCACCCTGGACAGGGTTGGAGAAAAACTGTTTTTT
- TRBJ1-5 TRBV5-3 - CARSYSGVNQPQHF TGTGCCAGAAGTTATTCAGGGGTAAATCAGCCCCAGCATTTT
TRBD1 TRBJ1-2 TRBV27 - CASSLSSGGGYTF TGTGCCAGCAGTTTATCATCAGGGGGCGGCTACACCTTC
- TRBJ2-2 TRBV5-4 few CASSFGRTGNTGELFF TGTGCCAGCAGCTTTGGTCGTACAGGGAACACCGGGGAGCTGTTTTTT
TRBD1 TRBJ2-1 TRBV5-4 - CASRAGTDNEQFF TGTGCCAGCAGGGCCGGGACAGACAATGAGCAGTTCTTC
- TRBJ1-5 TRBV28 - CASSLGGLNQPQHF TGTGCCAGCAGTTTAGGAGGGCTTAATCAGCCCCAGCATTTT
- TRBJ1-6 TRBV6-5 - CASSSGRESYNSPLHF TGTGCCAGCAGTTCTGGACGGGAGTCCTATAATTCACCCCTCCACTTT
- TRBJ2-6 TRBV12-1 - CASSPGTGAGANVLTF TGTGCCAGCAGTCCCGGGACAGGGGCTGGGGCCAACGTCCTGACTTTC
TRBD2 TRBJ2-5 TRBV7-3 - CASSLLAGSQETQYF TGTGCCAGCAGCTTGCTAGCGGGCTCGCAAGAGACCCAGTACTTC
- TRBJ1-5 TRBV30 - CAWSGGGLDQPQHF TGTGCCTGGAGTGGGGGGGGGTTGGATCAGCCCCAGCATTTT
- TRBJ2-3 TRBV19 - CASSIPRGIGTDTQYF TGTGCCAGTAGTATACCCCGGGGGATCGGCACAGATACGCAGTATTTT
TRBD1 TRBJ1-3 TRBV28 - CASSLLGGSGNTIYF TGTGCCAGCAGTTTATTAGGGGGCTCGGGAAACACCATATATTTT
- TRBJ1-5 TRBV4-1 - CASSQVHNQPQHF TGCGCCAGCAGCCAAGTTCACAATCAGCCCCAGCATTTT
TRBD2 TRBJ2-1 TRBV5-1 once CASSLGLAADNEQFF TGCGCCAGCAGCTTGGGACTAGCGGCCGACAATGAGCAGTTCTTC
- TRBJ2-5 TRBV2 - CASSPAENEQYF TGTGCCAGCAGTCCGGCGGAGAATGAGCAGTACTTC
TRBD1 TRBJ1-6 TRBV30 - CAWSVEQGEPLHF TGTGCCTGGAGTGTAGAACAGGGGGAACCCCTCCACTTT